This T cell receptor beta chain came from a study of blood T cell repertoires in COVID-19. TCRdb's table, derived via immunoSEQ multiplex PCR, lists solely in-frame clones and lacks some. Here the sample spans about 410,000 clones, about 91% being singletons. CDR3 length: 13 residues. V was clipped by 6 bases and J by 7 bases, with 15 bases between them. Looked up from germline, CDR1 is LGHDT and CDR2 is YNNKEL (reference sequence). This clonotype was obtained from a woman aged 40 to 50 with COVID-19, enrolled during active disease. The specimen was peripheral blood. V gene TRBV3-1 (or the pseudogene TRBV3-2) combines with J gene TRBJ1-1; maybe TRBD1 (5 bases). CDR3 residues: CASSPSGGGEAFF. The CDR3 nucleotides are TGTGCCAGCAGTCCCTCCGGCGGGGGTGAAGCTTTCTTT.